This T cell receptor beta chain was obtained from a study of T cell repertoires in cytomegalovirus infection (dated by TCRdb to between 2018 and 2020). About the study as a whole: Peptide stimulations targeted recently identified HLA-C-restricted CMV epitopes, whose presentation resists viral immunomodulation, together with well-studied HLA-B-restricted epitopes. Because public TCR beta signatures pointed to carriage of CMV infection together with the matching HLA type, the HLA type of each donor mattered for the analysis.

The research as a whole found: In both this cohort and an independent roughly 330-donor cohort, the cumulative frequency of public TCR beta family members distinguished carriers of CMV infection plus the relevant HLA type. The ex vivo response was dominated by HLA-C-restricted CMV-specific TCR beta clonotypes, which also provided the single most frequent clonotype in two of eight donors.

Sequencing instrument: Illumina HiSeq 1500. TCRdb reanalyzed the raw reads on its own, using fastp at Q25 for trimming and MiXCR for clone calling, and kept in-frame beta chains. Each CDR3 protein gets just one entry, which takes the most common genes and DNA from the rows behind it. The sample table contains 640,000 or so distinct CDR3 sequences; only one count was recorded for 30% to 35% of them. In total, the top ten clones hold 15% to 20% of the sample. Read against the paper, the sample's treatment or condition label means: in vitro stimulation with specific CMV peptide epitopes to enrich CMV-specific T cells. This clonotype appeared a few times. Its antigen is still unknown. No much larger clonotype is one base removed from it; base qualities were not supplied. This specimen consisted of cultured PBMCs, obtained from culture after CMV antigen stimulation. The clonotype comes from a human donor in good health (CMV status not recorded). Some clones in this sample may be carry-over from other donors' samples.

The CDR3 reads as follows: CASSLGGNRGNTIYF. At the DNA level, the sequence is TGTGCCAGCAGTTTAGGGGGGAACCGAGGAAACACCATATATTTT. Recombination linked TRBV12-3 or TRBV12-4 to TRBJ1-3; D gene: possibly TRBD1, on 5 matching bases. The V end loses 1 base and the J end loses 4 bases, and a stretch of 11 bases separates them. Its CDR3 holds 15 amino acids, cysteine through phenylalanine. Only CDR3 DNA remains: 45 bases, in frame from the first base.